A selection of T cell receptor beta chains follows, all from one sample in a study of T cells in Graves' hyperthyroidism and ophthalmopathy. TCRdb reprocessed the multiplex PCR reads with MiXCR, giving one entry per CDR3 protein. The profile shows hundreds of thousands of distinct CDR3 sequences, 40% to 55% of them singletons. The sample taken for sequencing was peripheral blood or thyroid tissue (not recorded which). These receptors were obtained from a woman in her late teens or twenties with Graves' hyperthyroidism. Both conserved end residues are part of each CDR3. The D gene is left open where the match is weak. Some rows have no size entry. The others give once, few or many, or a class for an expanded clone.

J: TRBJ2-2; D: TRBD1; size: few; V: TRBV19; DNA: TGTGCCAGTAGTACGGACAGGGCCGGGGAGCTGTTTTTT; CDR3: CASSTDRAGELFF
J: TRBJ2-2; D: TRBD1; size: few; V: TRBV7-9; DNA: TGTGCCAGCAGCGCTAGACAGGGGATCGGGACCGGGGAGCTGTTTTTT; CDR3: CASSARQGIGTGELFF
J: TRBJ1-2; D: NA; size: NA; V: TRBV24-1; DNA: TGTGCCACCAGTTTCAACCCTGGCTACACCTTC; CDR3: CATSFNPGYTF
J: TRBJ1-2; D: NA; size: NA; V: TRBV24-1; DNA: TGTGCCACCAGTTTGCCAGGTGGCTATGGCTACACCTTC; CDR3: CATSLPGGYGYTF
J: TRBJ1-2; D: NA; size: few; V: TRBV7-8; DNA: TGTGCCAGCAGCCAATCCCGCGGCTACACCTTC; CDR3: CASSQSRGYTF
J: TRBJ1-5; D: TRBD1; size: few; V: TRBV2; DNA: TGTGCCAGCAGTCCACAGGGGGTTGGCAATCAGCCCCAGCATTTT; CDR3: CASSPQGVGNQPQHF
J: TRBJ1-3; D: NA; size: few; V: TRBV12-3/TRBV12-4; DNA: TGTGCCAGCCAGGACTCTGGAAACACCATATATTTT; CDR3: CASQDSGNTIYF
J: TRBJ1-6; D: NA; size: NA; V: TRBV25-1; DNA: TGTGCCAGCTTGGGGACCGCCTATAATTCACCCCTCCACTTT; CDR3: CASLGTAYNSPLHF
J: TRBJ1-2; D: NA; size: many; V: TRBV2; DNA: TGTGCCAGCAGTTTAGGGGGGAGGAACTATGGCTACACCTTC; CDR3: CASSLGGRNYGYTF
J: TRBJ1-2; D: NA; size: NA; V: TRBV6-5; DNA: TGTGCCAGCAGTTGGGGCTCCTCCGGGACAATTGATGGCTACACCTTC; CDR3: CASSWGSSGTIDGYTF
J: TRBJ1-1; D: TRBD1; size: NA; V: TRBV7-9; DNA: TGTGCCAGCTTTACAGGGGCGGGAGCTTTCTTT; CDR3: CASFTGAGAFF
J: TRBJ2-7; D: NA; size: NA; V: TRBV10-2; DNA: TGCGCCAGCCAAGACCAGGGGCCGGTGAGCTACGAGCAGTACTTC; CDR3: CASQDQGPVSYEQYF
J: TRBJ2-7; D: NA; size: medium-sized; V: TRBV2; DNA: TGTGCCAGCAGTGAAGACAGTGGTAACTACGAGCAGTACTTC; CDR3: CASSEDSGNYEQYF
J: TRBJ2-1; D: NA; size: once; V: TRBV7-9; DNA: TGTGCCAGCAGAGTGGTTTCGATCGACTACAATGAGCAGTTCTTC; CDR3: CASRVVSIDYNEQFF
J: TRBJ2-5; D: NA; size: few; V: TRBV20-1; DNA: TGCAGTGCCACGCAAGCGGTCCAAGAGACCCAGTACTTC; CDR3: CSATQAVQETQYF
J: TRBJ1-2; D: NA; size: once; V: TRBV24-1; DNA: TGTGCCACCTCAGGACACGGGGTCGACGGCTACACCTTC; CDR3: CATSGHGVDGYTF
J: TRBJ1-2; D: NA; size: many; V: TRBV24-1; DNA: TGTGCCACCAGTGCAGGGATCGGCTATGGCTACACCTTC; CDR3: CATSAGIGYGYTF
J: TRBJ1-2; D: NA; size: few; V: TRBV5-6; DNA: TGTGCCAGCAGCTTCTTATATGGCTACACCTTC; CDR3: CASSFLYGYTF
J: TRBJ2-7; D: NA; size: NA; V: TRBV11-1; DNA: TGTGCCAGCACCCTTACACCAGGAAGAAGCTACGAGCAGTACTTC; CDR3: CASTLTPGRSYEQYF
J: TRBJ2-7; D: NA; size: NA; V: TRBV7-6; DNA: TGTGCCAGCAGCTTACGAGACCTGGGTGAGCAGTACTTC; CDR3: CASSLRDLGEQYF
J: TRBJ2-5; D: NA; size: many; V: TRBV29-1; DNA: TGCAGCGTTGTTGAGCCGGTAGAGACCCAGTACTTC; CDR3: CSVVEPVETQYF
J: TRBJ2-5; D: NA; size: NA; V: TRBV5-6; DNA: TGTGCCAGCAGCTTGAACCGTCAGGGGAAAGAGACCCAGTACTTC; CDR3: CASSLNRQGKETQYF
J: TRBJ1-2; D: NA; size: NA; V: TRBV24-1; DNA: TGTGCCACCAGTGAAGGAGGCTATGGCTACACCTTC; CDR3: CATSEGGYGYTF
J: TRBJ2-7; D: TRBD2; size: NA; V: TRBV7-9; DNA: TGTGCCAGCAGCCAAGTCGGGACTAGCGGGGAAGCCTACGAGCAGTACTTC; CDR3: CASSQVGTSGEAYEQYF
J: TRBJ2-7; D: NA; size: many; V: TRBV29-1; DNA: TGCAGCGTTGTTGCTGGTATAGGGCAGTACTTC; CDR3: CSVVAGIGQYF
J: TRBJ1-5; D: TRBD1; size: few; V: TRBV7-2; DNA: TGTGCCAGCAGCTCGGGACAGGGTATTCAGCCCCAGCATTTT; CDR3: CASSSGQGIQPQHF
J: TRBJ1-3; D: NA; size: NA; V: TRBV14; DNA: TGTGCCAGCAGCCAAGGGGTATCTGGAAACACCATATATTTT; CDR3: CASSQGVSGNTIYF
J: TRBJ2-7; D: NA; size: NA; V: TRBV29-1; DNA: TGCAGCGTTGCAGGAGGGTATTTAGGCGGCGAGCAGTACTTC; CDR3: CSVAGGYLGGEQYF
J: TRBJ1-6; D: NA; size: few; V: TRBV6-5; DNA: TGTGCCAGCAGTTACTCACTCGACGGCAATTCACCCCTCCACTTT; CDR3: CASSYSLDGNSPLHF
J: TRBJ2-7; D: NA; size: many; V: TRBV20-1; DNA: TGCAGTGCTAGGCGGGGCCACGAGCAGTACTTC; CDR3: CSARRGHEQYF